This T cell receptor (beta chain) originates from a study of blood T cell repertoires in COVID-19. Overall study: Acute and convalescent COVID-19 specimens originated in the United States, Italy and Spain. Sources were T cells, B-cell-depleted T cells, or PBMCs; the material itself was cDNA or gDNA.

Authors' processing steps: Reference gene primers were amplified, and this amplification served to estimate nucleated cell counts. Repertoires were generated with immunoSEQ multiplex PCR, while TCRdb's copy carries only in-frame clones and drops some. D and trimming were read from the DNA, whereas the V and J calls and clone size are those reported in that table. The repertoire holds 98,000 or so clones, with about 88% as singletons. The receptor comes from a human donor in a cohort sampled during active COVID-19. The sequenced sample consisted of peripheral blood.

The CDR3 here is CASSLSLLREAFF. The CDR3 coding sequence is TGTGCCAGCAGTTTATCTCTTCTTAGGGAGGCTTTCTTT. V usage is TRBV28 and J usage is TRBJ1-1; no clear D gene. V was trimmed by 1 base and J by 11 bases, leaving 14 bases between them. Germline CDR1 is MDHEN and CDR2 is SYDVKM. The CDR3 covers 13 residues.